The subject of this entry is one TCR beta chain. Its antigen remains unknown. This entry comes from a study of long-term antiretroviral therapy in people with HIV. Study-wide results and limits: Unavailable data included ART adherence, viral resistance and therapy changes (switches in treatment). Within the repertoire, clones expanded before ART were dominant at all time points. HIV repertoires spanned narrower CDR3 length ranges than controls.

Running of the v3.0 immunoSEQ assay took place at survey level. Data came from immunoSEQ multiplex PCR; TCRdb stores just in-frame clones and leaves some out. This table holds about 25,000 clones, roughly 80% found once. This CDR3 region has 13 residues. The V gene lost 2 bases and the J gene lost 0 bases, with 4 bases spanning the gap. Germline assignment: CDR1 SGHTA and CDR2 FQGNSA. The specimen was unsorted PBMCs, collected 2.1 years after starting antiretroviral therapy. The source of this sequence is a young man with HIV. The J gene is TRBJ1-2, the V gene TRBV7-2; D is undetermined. The CDR3 coding sequence is TGTGCCAGCAGCTTAAACGCTAACTATGGCTACACCTTC. As protein: CASSLNANYGYTF.